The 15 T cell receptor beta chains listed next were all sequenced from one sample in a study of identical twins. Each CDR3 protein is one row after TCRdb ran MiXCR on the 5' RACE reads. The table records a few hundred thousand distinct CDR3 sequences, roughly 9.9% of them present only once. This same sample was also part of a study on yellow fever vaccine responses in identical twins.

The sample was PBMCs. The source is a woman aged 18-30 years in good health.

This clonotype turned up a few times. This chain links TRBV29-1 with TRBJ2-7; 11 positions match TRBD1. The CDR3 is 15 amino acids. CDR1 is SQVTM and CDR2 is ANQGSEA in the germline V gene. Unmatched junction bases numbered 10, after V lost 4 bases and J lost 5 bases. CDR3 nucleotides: TGCAGCGTTGGGGGGGGACAGGGGGGCGTGGACGAGCAGTACTTC. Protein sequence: CSVGGGQGGVDEQYF.

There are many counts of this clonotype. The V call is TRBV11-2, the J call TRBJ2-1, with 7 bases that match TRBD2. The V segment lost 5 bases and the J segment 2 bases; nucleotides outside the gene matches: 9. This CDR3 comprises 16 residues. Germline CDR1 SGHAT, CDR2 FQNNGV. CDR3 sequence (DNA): TGTGCCAGCAGCCCAGTGGGGACTAAAACCTACAATGAGCAGTTCTTC. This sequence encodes CASSPVGTKTYNEQFF.

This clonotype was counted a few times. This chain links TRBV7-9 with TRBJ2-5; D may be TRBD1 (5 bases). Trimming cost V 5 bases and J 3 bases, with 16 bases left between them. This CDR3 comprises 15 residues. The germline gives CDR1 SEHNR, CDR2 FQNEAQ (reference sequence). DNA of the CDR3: TGTGCCAGCAGCATATTCTCCGACAGTAAAGAGACCCAGTACTTC. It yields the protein CASSIFSDSKETQYF.

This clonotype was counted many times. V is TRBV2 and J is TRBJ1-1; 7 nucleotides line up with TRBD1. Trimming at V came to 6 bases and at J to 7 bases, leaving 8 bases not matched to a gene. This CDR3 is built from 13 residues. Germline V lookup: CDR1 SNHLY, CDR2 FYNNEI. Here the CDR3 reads CASRVQGRGEAFF. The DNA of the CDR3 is TGTGCCAGCAGGGTACAGGGGCGCGGTGAAGCTTTCTTT.

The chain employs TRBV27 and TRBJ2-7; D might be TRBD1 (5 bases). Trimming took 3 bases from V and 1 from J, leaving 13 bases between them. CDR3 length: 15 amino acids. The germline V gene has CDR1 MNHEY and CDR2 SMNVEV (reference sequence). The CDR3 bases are TGTGCCAGCAGTTTTGTTTCAGGGCAATCCTACGAGCAGTACTTC. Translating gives CASSFVSGQSYEQYF.

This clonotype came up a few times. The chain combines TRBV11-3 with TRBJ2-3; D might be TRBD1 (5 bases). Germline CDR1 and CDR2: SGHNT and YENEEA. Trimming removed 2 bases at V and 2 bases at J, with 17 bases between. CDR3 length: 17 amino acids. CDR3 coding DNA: TGTGCCAGCAGCTTAACCGAATGGGGCAGATACACAGATACGCAGTATTTT. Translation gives CASSLTEWGRYTDTQYF.

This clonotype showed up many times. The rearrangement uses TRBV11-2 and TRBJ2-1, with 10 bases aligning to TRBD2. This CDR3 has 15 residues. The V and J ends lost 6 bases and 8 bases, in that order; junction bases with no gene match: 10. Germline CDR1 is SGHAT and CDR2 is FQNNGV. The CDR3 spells CASSPASGGAYEQFF. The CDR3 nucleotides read TGTGCCAGCAGTCCAGCGAGCGGGGGGGCCTATGAGCAGTTCTTC.

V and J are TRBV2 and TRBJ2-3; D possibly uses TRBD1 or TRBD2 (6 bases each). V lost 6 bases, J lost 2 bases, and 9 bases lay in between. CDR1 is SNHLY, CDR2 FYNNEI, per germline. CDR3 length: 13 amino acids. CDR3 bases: TGTGCCAGCAGGGGGGGCCACACAGATACGCAGTATTTT. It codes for CASRGGHTDTQYF.

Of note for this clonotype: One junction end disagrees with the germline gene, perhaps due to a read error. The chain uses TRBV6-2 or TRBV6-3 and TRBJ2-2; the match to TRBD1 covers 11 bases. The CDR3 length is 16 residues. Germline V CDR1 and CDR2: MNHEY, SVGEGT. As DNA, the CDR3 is TGTGCCAGCAAGGCAATTGGGACAGGGGGTCCCGGGGAGCTGATTTTT. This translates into CASKAIGTGGPGELIF.

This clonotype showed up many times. The CDR3 DNA reads as TGCGCCAGCAGCTTGGGCCCCAGGGCCTACAATGAGCAGTTCTTC. Protein sequence: CASSLGPRAYNEQFF. The V gene is TRBV5-1, the J gene TRBJ2-1; D is perhaps TRBD1 (5 bases). V was trimmed by 0 bases and J by 2 bases, leaving 9 bases between them. The CDR3 has 15 amino acids. Germline V gene data show CDR1 as SGHRS and CDR2 as YFSETQ.

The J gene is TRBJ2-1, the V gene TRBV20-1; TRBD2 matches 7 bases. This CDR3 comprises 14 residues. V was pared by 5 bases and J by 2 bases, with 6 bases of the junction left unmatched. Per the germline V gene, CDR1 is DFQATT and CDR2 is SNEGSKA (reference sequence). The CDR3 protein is CSAPQRGPYNEQFF. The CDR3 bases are TGCAGTGCTCCCCAGCGGGGCCCCTACAATGAGCAGTTCTTC.

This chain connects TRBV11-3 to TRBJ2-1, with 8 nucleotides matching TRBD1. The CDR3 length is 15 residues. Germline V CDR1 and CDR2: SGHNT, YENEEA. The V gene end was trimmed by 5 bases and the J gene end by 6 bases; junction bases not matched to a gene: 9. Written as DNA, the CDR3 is TGTGCCAGCAGCGCAGGGGGCGGTCTTGCCAATGAGCAGTTCTTC. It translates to CASSAGGGLANEQFF.

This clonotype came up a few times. This CDR3 is CASSSGTGGRLGLWNTEAFF. In DNA, the CDR3 is TGTGCCAGCAGCTCCGGGACAGGGGGACGTCTGGGGTTGTGGAACACTGAAGCTTTCTTT. V usage is TRBV5-6 and J usage is TRBJ1-1; 11 bases fit TRBD1. The CDR3 loop spans 20 amino acids. CDR1 and CDR2 from the germline V gene are SGHDT and YYEEEE. The V segment lost 3 bases and the J segment 1 base; nucleotides outside the gene matches: 17.

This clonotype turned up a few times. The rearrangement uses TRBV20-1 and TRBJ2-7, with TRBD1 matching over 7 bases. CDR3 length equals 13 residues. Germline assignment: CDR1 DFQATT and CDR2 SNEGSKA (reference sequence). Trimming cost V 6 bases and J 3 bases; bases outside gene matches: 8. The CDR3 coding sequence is TGCAGTGCCAGTGACAGGGCCTACTACGAGCAGTACTTC. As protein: CSASDRAYYEQYF.

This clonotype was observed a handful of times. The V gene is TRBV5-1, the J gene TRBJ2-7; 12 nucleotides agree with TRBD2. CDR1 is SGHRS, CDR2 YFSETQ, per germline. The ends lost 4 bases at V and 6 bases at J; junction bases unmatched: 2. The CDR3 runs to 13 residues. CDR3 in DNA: TGCGCCAGCAGCCAGACTAGCGGGAGCGAGCAGTACTTC. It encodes CASSQTSGSEQYF.